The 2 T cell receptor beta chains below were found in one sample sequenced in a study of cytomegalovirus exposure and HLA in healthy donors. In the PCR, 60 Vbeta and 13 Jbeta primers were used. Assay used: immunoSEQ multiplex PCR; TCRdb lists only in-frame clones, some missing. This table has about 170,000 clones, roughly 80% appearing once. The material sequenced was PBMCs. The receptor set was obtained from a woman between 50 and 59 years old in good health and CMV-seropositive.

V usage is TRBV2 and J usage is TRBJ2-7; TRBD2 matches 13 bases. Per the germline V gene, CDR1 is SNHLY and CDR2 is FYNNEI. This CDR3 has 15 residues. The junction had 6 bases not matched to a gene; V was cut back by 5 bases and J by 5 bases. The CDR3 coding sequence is TGTGCCAGCAGTCAACGGACTAGCGGGGGCGACGAGCAGTACTTC. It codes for CASSQRTSGGDEQYF.

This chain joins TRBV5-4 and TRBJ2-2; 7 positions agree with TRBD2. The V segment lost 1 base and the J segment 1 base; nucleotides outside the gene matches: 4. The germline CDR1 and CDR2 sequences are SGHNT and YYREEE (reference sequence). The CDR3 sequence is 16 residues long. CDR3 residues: CASSLSGGRNTGELFF. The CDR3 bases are TGTGCCAGCAGCTTGTCCGGGGGGAGGAACACCGGGGAGCTGTTTTTT.